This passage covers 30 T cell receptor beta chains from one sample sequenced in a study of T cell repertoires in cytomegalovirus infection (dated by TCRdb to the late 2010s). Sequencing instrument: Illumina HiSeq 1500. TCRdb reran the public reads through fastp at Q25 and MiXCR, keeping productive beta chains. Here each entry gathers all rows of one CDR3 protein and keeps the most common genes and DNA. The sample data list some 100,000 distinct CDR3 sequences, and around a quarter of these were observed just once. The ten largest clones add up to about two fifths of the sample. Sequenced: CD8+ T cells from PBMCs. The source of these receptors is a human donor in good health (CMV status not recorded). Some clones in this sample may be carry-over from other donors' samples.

The CDR3, as DNA: TGCAGCGTGGCCTTTGGGACAGGGGGCGATCAGCCCCAGCATTTT. Translating gives CSVAFGTGGDQPQHF. The genes are TRBV29-1 and TRBJ1-5; 12 bases fit TRBD1. V trimming: 6 bases; J trimming: 5 bases; junction bases outside the gene matches: 8. The germline gives CDR1 SQVTM, CDR2 ANQGSEA. The CDR3 runs to 15 residues.

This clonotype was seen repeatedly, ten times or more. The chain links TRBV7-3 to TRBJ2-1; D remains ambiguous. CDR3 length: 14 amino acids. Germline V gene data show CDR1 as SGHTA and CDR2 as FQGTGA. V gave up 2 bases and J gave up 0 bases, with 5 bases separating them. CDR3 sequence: CASSLLGSYNEQFF. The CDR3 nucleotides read TGTGCCAGCAGCTTATTGGGCTCCTACAATGAGCAGTTCTTC. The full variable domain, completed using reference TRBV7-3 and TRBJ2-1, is GAGVSQTPSNKVTEKGKYVELRCDPISGHTALYWYRQSLGQGPEFLIYFQGTGAADDSGLPNDRFFAVRPEGSVSTLKIQRTERGDSAVYLCASSLLGSYNEQFFGPGTRLTVL.

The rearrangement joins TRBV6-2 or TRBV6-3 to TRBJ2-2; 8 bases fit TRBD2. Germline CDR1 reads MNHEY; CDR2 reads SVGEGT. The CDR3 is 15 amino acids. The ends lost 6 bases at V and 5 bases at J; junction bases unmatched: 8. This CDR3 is CASSRAGAITGELFF. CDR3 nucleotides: TGTGCCAGCAGCCGAGCGGGAGCTATAACCGGGGAGCTGTTTTTT.

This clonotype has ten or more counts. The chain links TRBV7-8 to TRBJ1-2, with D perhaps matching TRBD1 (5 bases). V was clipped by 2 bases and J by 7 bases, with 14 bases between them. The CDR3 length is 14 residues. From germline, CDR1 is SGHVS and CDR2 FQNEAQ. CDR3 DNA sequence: TGTGCCAGCAGCTTATTGGGCAGGGACCCTGGCTACACCTTC. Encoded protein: CASSLLGRDPGYTF.

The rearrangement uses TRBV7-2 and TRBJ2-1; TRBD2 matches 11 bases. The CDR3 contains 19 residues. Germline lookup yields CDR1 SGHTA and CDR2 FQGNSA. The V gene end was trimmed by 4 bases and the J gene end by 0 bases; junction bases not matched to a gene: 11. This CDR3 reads CASSSWGTSGMSSYNEQFF. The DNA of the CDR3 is TGTGCCAGCAGCTCCTGGGGGACTAGCGGTATGAGCTCCTACAATGAGCAGTTCTTC.

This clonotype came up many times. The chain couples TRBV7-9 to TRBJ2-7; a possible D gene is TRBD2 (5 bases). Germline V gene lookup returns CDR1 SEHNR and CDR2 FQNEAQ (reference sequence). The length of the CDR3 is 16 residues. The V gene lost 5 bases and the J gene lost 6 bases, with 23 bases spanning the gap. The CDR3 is CASSSPAGINLPEQYF. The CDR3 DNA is TGTGCCAGCAGCAGCCCGGCCGGGATTAACCTTCCCGAGCAGTACTTC.

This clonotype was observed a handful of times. CDR3 sequence (DNA): TGTGCCAGCAGTCCAATCGGCAGCGAATTAGCCTACGAGCAGTACTTC. Protein sequence: CASSPIGSELAYEQYF. The rearrangement links TRBV28 to TRBJ2-7; D is ambiguous. This CDR3 has 16 amino acids. Germline V gene data show CDR1 as MDHEN and CDR2 as SYDVKM. The V and J ends lost 5 bases and 2 bases respectively, with 19 bases between them.

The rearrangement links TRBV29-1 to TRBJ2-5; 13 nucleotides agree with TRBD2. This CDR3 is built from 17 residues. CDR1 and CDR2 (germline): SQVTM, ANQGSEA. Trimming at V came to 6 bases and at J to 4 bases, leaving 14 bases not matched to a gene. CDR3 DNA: TGCAGCGTCCTCGCCCTTGGACTAGCGGGAGTCTTAGAGACCCAGTACTTC. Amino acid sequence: CSVLALGLAGVLETQYF.

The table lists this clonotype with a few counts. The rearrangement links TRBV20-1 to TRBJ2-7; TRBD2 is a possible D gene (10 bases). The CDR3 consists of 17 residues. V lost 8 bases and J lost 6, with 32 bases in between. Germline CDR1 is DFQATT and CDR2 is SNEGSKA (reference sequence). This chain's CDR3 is CSLGQGDLAGVFTEQYF. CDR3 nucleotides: TGCAGTTTGGGACAGGGCGACCTAGCGGGGGTATTTACCGAGCAGTACTTC.

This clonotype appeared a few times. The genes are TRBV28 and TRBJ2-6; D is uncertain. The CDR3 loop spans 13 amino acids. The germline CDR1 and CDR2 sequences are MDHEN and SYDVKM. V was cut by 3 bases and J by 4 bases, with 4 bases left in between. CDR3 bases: TGTGCCAGCAGTTTTTCCGGGGCCAACGTCCTGACTTTC. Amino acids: CASSFSGANVLTF.

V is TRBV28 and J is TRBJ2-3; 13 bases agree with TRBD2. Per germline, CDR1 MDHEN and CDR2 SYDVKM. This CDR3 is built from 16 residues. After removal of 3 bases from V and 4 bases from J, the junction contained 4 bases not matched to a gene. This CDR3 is CASSFTSGGAADTQYF. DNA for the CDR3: TGTGCCAGCAGTTTCACTAGCGGGGGGGCCGCAGATACGCAGTATTTT.

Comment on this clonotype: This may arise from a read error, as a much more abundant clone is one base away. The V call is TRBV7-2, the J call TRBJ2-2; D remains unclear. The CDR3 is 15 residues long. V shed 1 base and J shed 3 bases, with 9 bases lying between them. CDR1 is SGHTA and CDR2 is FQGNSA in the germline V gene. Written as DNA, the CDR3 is TGTGCCAGCAGCTTAGTGGTAGGGTACACCGGGGAGCTGTTTTTT. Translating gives CASSLVVGYTGELFF.

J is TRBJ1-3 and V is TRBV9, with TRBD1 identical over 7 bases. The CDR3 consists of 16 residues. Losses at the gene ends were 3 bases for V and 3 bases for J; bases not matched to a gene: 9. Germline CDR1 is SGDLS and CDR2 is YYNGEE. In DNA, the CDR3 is TGTGCCAGCAGCGGGACCACAGGGGACGGTGGAAACACCATATATTTT. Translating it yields CASSGTTGDGGNTIYF.

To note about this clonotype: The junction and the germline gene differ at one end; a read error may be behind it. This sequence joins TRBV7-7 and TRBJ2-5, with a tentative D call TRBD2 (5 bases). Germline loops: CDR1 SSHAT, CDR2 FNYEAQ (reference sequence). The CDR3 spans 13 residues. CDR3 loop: CASSLRLKETQYF. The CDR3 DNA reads TGTGCTAGCAGCTTGAGACTAAAAGAGACCCAGTACTTC.

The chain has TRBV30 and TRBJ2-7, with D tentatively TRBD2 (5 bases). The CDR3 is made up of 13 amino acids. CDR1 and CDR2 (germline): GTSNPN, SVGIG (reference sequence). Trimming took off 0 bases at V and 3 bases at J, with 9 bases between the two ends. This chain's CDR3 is CAWSVGRDYEQYF. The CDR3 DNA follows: TGTGCCTGGAGTGTAGGACGGGACTACGAGCAGTACTTC. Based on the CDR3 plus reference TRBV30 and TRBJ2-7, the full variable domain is SQTIHQWPATLVQPVGSPLSLECTVEGTSNPNLYWYRQAAGRGLQLLFYSVGIGQISSEVPQNLSASRPQDRQFILSSKKLLLSDSGFYLCAWSVGRDYEQYFGPGTRLTVT.

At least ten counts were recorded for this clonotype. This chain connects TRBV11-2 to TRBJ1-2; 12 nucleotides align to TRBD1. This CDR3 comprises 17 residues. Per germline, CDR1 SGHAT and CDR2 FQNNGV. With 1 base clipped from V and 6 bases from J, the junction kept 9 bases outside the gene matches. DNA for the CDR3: TGTGCCAGCAGCTTAGGCGGGGGGACAGGGGGCGCGGATGGCTACACCTTC. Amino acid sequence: CASSLGGGTGGADGYTF.

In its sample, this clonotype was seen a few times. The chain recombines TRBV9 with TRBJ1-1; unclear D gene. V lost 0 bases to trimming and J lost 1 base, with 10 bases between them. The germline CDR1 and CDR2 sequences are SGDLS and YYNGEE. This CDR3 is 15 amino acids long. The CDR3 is CASSVVKYSNTEAFF. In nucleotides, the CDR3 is TGTGCCAGCAGCGTAGTCAAGTATTCGAACACTGAAGCTTTCTTT. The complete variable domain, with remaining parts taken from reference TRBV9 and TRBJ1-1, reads DSGVTQTPKHLITATGQRVTLRCSPRSGDLSVYWYQQSLDQGLQFLIQYYNGEERAKGNILERFSAQQFPDLHSELNLSSLELGDSALYFCASSVVKYSNTEAFFGQGTRLTVV.

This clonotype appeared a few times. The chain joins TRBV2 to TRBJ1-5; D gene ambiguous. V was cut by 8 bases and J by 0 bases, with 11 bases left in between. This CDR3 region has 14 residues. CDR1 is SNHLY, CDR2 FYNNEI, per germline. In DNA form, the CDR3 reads TGTGCCAGCGCTTTCAGCAGTAGCAATCAGCCCCAGCATTTT. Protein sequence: CASAFSSSNQPQHF.

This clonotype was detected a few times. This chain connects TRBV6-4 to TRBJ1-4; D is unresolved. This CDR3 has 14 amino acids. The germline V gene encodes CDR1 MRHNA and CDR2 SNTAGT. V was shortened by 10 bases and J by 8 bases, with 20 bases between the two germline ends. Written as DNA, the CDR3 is TGTGCCATAAGGGAAGTGGGAGCCGGGGAAAAACTGTTTTTT. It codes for CAIREVGAGEKLFF.

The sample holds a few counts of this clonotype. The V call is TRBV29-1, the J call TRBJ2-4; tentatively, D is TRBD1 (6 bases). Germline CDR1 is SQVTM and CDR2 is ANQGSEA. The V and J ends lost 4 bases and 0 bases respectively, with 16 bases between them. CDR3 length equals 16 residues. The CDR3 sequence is CSVGLQGRVAKNIQYF. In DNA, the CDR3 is TGCAGCGTTGGCCTACAGGGAAGGGTAGCCAAAAACATTCAGTACTTC.

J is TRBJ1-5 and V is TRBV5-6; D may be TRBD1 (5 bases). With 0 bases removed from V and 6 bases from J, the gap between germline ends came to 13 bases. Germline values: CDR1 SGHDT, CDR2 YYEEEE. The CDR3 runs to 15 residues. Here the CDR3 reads CASSLAVEGFQPQHF. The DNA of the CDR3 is TGTGCCAGCAGCTTGGCCGTGGAGGGGTTTCAGCCCCAGCATTTT.

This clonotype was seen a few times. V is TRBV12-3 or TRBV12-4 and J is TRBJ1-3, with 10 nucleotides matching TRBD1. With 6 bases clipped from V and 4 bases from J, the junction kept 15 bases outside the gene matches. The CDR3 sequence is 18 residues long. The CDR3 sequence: CASRYTTGTGAAGNTIYF. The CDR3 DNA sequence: TGTGCCAGCAGATATACTACCGGGACAGGGGCGGCGGGAAACACCATATATTTT.

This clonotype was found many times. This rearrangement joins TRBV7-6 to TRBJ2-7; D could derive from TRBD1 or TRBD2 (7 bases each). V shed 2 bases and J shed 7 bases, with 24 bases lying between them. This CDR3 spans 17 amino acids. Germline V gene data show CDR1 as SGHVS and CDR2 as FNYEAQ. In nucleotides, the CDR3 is TGTGCCAGCAGCTTAAGGGGGCAAGGAGCGGGGCCTCGGGAGCAGTACTTC. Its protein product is CASSLRGQGAGPREQYF.

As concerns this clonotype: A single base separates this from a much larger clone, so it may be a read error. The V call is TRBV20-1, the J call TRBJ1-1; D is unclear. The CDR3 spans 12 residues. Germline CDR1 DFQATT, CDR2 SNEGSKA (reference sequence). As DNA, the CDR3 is TGCGGTGCTAGAGAGGGATTGACTGAAGCTTTCTTT. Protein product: CGAREGLTEAFF.

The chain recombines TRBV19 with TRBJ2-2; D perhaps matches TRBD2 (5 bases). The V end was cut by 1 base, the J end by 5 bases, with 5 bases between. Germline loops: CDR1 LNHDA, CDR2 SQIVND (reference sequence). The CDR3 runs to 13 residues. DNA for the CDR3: TGTGCCAGTAGTATAGCGGGAACCGGGGAGCTGTTTTTT. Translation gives CASSIAGTGELFF.

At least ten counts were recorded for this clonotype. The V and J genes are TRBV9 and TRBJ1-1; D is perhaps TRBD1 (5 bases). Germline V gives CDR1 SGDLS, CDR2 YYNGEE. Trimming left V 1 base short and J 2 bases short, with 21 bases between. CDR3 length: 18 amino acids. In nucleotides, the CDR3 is TGTGCCAGCAGCGTAAAATCGTGGGATCAGGGCCAAAACACTGAAGCTTTCTTT. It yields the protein CASSVKSWDQGQNTEAFF.

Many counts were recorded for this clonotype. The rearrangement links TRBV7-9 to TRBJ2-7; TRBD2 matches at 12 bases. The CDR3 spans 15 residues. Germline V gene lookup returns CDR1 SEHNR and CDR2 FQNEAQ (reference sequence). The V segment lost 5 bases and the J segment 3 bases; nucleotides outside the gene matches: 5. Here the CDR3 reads CASSPRTSGNYEQYF. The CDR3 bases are TGTGCCAGCAGCCCCCGGACTAGCGGGAACTACGAGCAGTACTTC.

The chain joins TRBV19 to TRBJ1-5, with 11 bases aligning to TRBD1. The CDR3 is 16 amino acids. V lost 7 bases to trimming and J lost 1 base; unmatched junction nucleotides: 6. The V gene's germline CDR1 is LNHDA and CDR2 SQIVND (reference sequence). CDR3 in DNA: TGTGCCAGTATCCGGGACAGGGGGTTAAGCAATCAGCCCCAGCATTTT. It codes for CASIRDRGLSNQPQHF.

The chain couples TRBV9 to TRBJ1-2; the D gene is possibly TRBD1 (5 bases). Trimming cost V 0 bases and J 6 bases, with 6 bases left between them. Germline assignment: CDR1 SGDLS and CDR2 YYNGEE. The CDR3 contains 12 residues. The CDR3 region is CASSVGGDGYTF. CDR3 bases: TGTGCCAGCAGCGTAGGAGGGGATGGCTACACCTTC.

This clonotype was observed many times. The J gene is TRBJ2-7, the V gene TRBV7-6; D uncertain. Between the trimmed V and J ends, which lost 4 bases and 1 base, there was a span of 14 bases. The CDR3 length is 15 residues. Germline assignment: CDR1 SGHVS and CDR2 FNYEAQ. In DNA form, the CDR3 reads TGTGCCAGCAGCTCGGAAGGGCAGAGGTCCTACGAGCAGTACTTC. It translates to CASSSEGQRSYEQYF.